What follows describes a single TCR beta chain. Its antigen is not known. The data derive from a study of CD8+ T cells in alopecia areata. Isolated RNA was reverse transcribed into cDNA used as the sequencing template. TCRdb's table, derived via immunoSEQ multiplex PCR, lists solely in-frame clones and lacks some. The sample yields 9,000 or so clones, approximately 70% seen once. Overall study results and limits: TCRs were shared less clearly across patients than in mice, possibly for HLA-related reasons.

The V segment lost 3 bases and the J segment 7 bases; nucleotides outside the gene matches: 5. Germline V CDR1 and CDR2: SGHTA, FQGNSA. This CDR3 contains 14 residues. Specimens obtained from alopecia areata patients comprised lesional scalp punch biopsies and peripheral blood. The chain recombines TRBV7-2 with TRBJ2-1, with 8 positions matching TRBD2. Source material: skin. The receptor was derived from a human donor with alopecia areata. The CDR3 protein is CASSFGLARNEQFF. The CDR3 bases are TGTGCCAGCAGCTTCGGACTAGCTAGGAATGAGCAGTTCTTC. The variable domain in full, with the rest retrieved from reference TRBV7-2 and TRBJ2-1, is GAGVSQSPSNKVTEKGKDVELRCDPISGHTALYWYRQSLGQGLEFLIYFQGNSAPDKSGLPSDRFSAERTGGSVSTLTIQRTQQEDSAVYLCASSFGLARNEQFFGPGTRLTVL.